The 16 T cell receptor beta chains below all came from one sample that was sequenced in a study of blood T cells in healthy people across ages. Primed by a sample-barcoded 5' primer and a J-beta primer mix, a second PCR proceeded for roughly 6 to 12 cycles. Each CDR3 protein is one row after TCRdb ran MiXCR on the 5' RACE reads. The sample consists of over 1.5 million distinct CDR3 sequences, roughly 49% of them appearing once. The sequencing sample was made of blood. The receptors originated from a woman aged 40 to 50 in good health.

The V call is TRBV4-2, the J call TRBJ1-6; D is possibly TRBD1 (6 bases). Per germline, CDR1 LGHNA and CDR2 YNFKEQ. The ends were cut back, 1 base at V and 0 bases at J, with 13 bases in the middle. This CDR3 is 18 amino acids long. The CDR3 coding sequence is TGTGCCAGCAGCCAAGTAGGGCAGGACAGCTCCTATAATTCACCCCTCCACTTT. Its translation: CASSQVGQDSSYNSPLHF.

This rearrangement joins TRBV30 to TRBJ1-2; the match to TRBD1 covers 7 bases. Trimming at V came to 3 bases and at J to 4 bases, leaving 5 bases not matched to a gene. The CDR3 spans 13 residues. Germline V CDR1 and CDR2: GTSNPN, SVGIG (reference sequence). The CDR3 protein is CAWRGGFGYGYTF. CDR3 in DNA: TGTGCCTGGAGAGGGGGCTTTGGCTATGGCTACACCTTC.

This chain links TRBV9 with TRBJ2-3, with 11 bases aligning to TRBD2. J gave up 6 bases and V 3 bases, and 9 bases lay outside the gene matches. The CDR3 is made up of 16 amino acids. Germline CDR1 SGDLS, CDR2 YYNGEE. The chain's CDR3 is CASSANSGGAPDTQYF. The CDR3 DNA follows: TGTGCCAGCAGCGCGAATAGCGGGGGGGCCCCGGATACGCAGTATTTT. The full variable domain, in which reference TRBV9 and TRBJ2-3 provide the parts outside the CDR3, is DSGVTQTPKHLITATGQRVTLRCSPRSGDLSVYWYQQSLDQGLQFLIQYYNGEERAKGNILERFSAQQFPDLHSELNLSSLELGDSALYFCASSANSGGAPDTQYFGPGTRLTVL.

This rearrangement joins TRBV10-1 to TRBJ2-5; 13 nucleotides match TRBD2. Germline lookup yields CDR1 WNHNN and CDR2 SYGVQD (reference sequence). The CDR3 sequence is 14 residues long. J was trimmed by 6 bases and V by 6 bases; bases with no gene match: 4. CDR3 in amino acids: CASRGLAGVKTQYF. CDR3 DNA sequence: TGCGCCAGCAGAGGACTAGCGGGGGTCAAGACCCAGTACTTC.

The genes are TRBV11-2 and TRBJ2-7; D may be TRBD1 (5 bases). The germline gives CDR1 SGHAT, CDR2 FQNNGV. Trimming shortened V by 4 bases and J by 0 bases, and 10 bases separated the two germline ends. The length of the CDR3 is 14 residues. DNA of the CDR3: TGTGCCAGCAGCTCCCTGACAGCCTCCTACGAGCAGTACTTC. This sequence encodes CASSSLTASYEQYF. The whole variable domain, remainder taken from reference TRBV11-2 and TRBJ2-7, is EAGVAQSPRYKIIEKRQSVAFWCNPISGHATLYWYQQILGQGPKLLIQFQNNGVVDDSQLPKDRFSAERLKGVDSTLKIQPAKLEDSAVYLCASSSLTASYEQYFGPGTRLTVT.

The rearrangement links TRBV2 to TRBJ2-3; no reliable D call. V lost 5 bases and J lost 0, with 12 bases in between. From germline, CDR1 is SNHLY and CDR2 FYNNEI. This CDR3 contains 15 residues. For the CDR3, the DNA is TGTGCCAGCAGTCAAAGCAGGTTGAGCACAGATACGCAGTATTTT. As protein: CASSQSRLSTDTQYF. Based on the CDR3 plus reference TRBV2 and TRBJ2-3, the full variable domain is EPEVTQTPSHQVTQMGQEVILRCVPISNHLYFYWYRQILGQKVEFLVSFYNNEISEKSEIFDDQFSVERPDGSNFTLKIRSTKLEDSAMYFCASSQSRLSTDTQYFGPGTRLTVL.

This sequence joins TRBV6-6 and TRBJ2-3; TRBD1 agrees at 8 bases. Germline V gives CDR1 MNHNY, CDR2 SVGAGI (reference sequence). V gave up 5 bases and J gave up 4 bases; unmatched junction bases: 11. The CDR3 extends over 16 amino acids. The CDR3 region is CASSHRQTGVPDTQYF. CDR3 sequence (DNA): TGTGCCAGCAGTCACCGACAGACAGGGGTCCCAGATACGCAGTATTTT.

This clonotype was picked up a small number of times. This chain joins TRBV7-3 and TRBJ2-5; TRBD1 matches 9 bases. Per germline, CDR1 SGHTA and CDR2 FQGTGA. This CDR3 contains 14 residues. V shed 6 bases and J 4 bases; nucleotides not matched to a gene: 6. This CDR3 reads CASSRDREAETQYF. The CDR3 DNA reads as TGTGCCAGCAGTCGGGACAGGGAGGCAGAGACCCAGTACTTC.

The V call is TRBV2, the J call TRBJ1-2; D possibly corresponds to TRBD1 (6 bases). The CDR3 runs to 16 residues. The germline V and J ends were trimmed by 1 base and 2 bases, with 14 bases remaining between them. In germline, CDR1 is SNHLY, CDR2 FYNNEI. The CDR3 here is CASSEEGNRENYGYTF. For the CDR3, the DNA is TGTGCCAGCAGTGAAGAAGGGAACAGGGAAAACTATGGCTACACCTTC.

The chain combines TRBV29-1 with TRBJ2-3; 8 bases are shared with TRBD1. Germline assignment: CDR1 SQVTM and CDR2 ANQGSEA. J was trimmed by 4 bases and V by 4 bases; bases with no gene match: 1. The CDR3 is made up of 12 amino acids. The CDR3 DNA reads TGCAGCGTTGGGACAGGGCCAGATACGCAGTATTTT. This codes for CSVGTGPDTQYF.

The chain links TRBV2 to TRBJ2-3; 8 nucleotides align to TRBD2. Germline CDR1 SNHLY, CDR2 FYNNEI. The CDR3 consists of 18 residues. V trimming: 6 bases; J trimming: 2 bases; junction bases outside the gene matches: 16. In DNA form, the CDR3 reads TGTGCCAGCAGCCTAATCCACATAGCGGGGCGGCACACAGATACGCAGTATTTT. It yields the protein CASSLIHIAGRHTDTQYF. Complete variable domain (other parts from reference TRBV2 and TRBJ2-3): EPEVTQTPSHQVTQMGQEVILRCVPISNHLYFYWYRQILGQKVEFLVSFYNNEISEKSEIFDDQFSVERPDGSNFTLKIRSTKLEDSAMYFCASSLIHIAGRHTDTQYFGPGTRLTVL.

V and J are TRBV7-2 and TRBJ2-5; the D gene could be TRBD1 or TRBD2 (6 bases each). Looked up from germline, CDR1 is SGHTA and CDR2 is FQGNSA. The CDR3 runs 19 residues. V was shortened by 0 bases and J by 0 bases, with 20 bases between the two germline ends. CDR3 DNA sequence: TGTGCCAGCAGCTTAGCGTCAGGGAGAACCGGGGGCAACCAAGAGACCCAGTACTTC. This sequence encodes CASSLASGRTGGNQETQYF.

The CDR3: CSAMSRWDTQYF. CDR3 in DNA: TGCAGTGCTATGTCGCGGTGGGATACGCAGTATTTT. This chain links TRBV20-1 with TRBJ2-3; D uncertain. Trimming removed 4 bases at V and 6 bases at J, with 11 bases between. The germline V gene has CDR1 DFQATT and CDR2 SNEGSKA (reference sequence). The CDR3 length is 12 residues.

This chain joins TRBV6-1 and TRBJ1-2, with 7 bases that match TRBD1. The CDR3 length is 14 residues. Germline lookup yields CDR1 MNHNS and CDR2 SASEGT. Unmatched junction bases numbered 7, after V lost 2 bases and J lost 7 bases. The CDR3 DNA reads as TGTGCCAGCAGTGAACGGACTCACAGGGGTGGCTACACCTTC. Its translation: CASSERTHRGGYTF.

V and J are TRBV5-1 and TRBJ2-1; TRBD2 is a possible D gene (5 bases). CDR3 length: 15 amino acids. Germline CDR1 is SGHRS and CDR2 is YFSETQ. V lost 1 base and J 3 bases, leaving 11 bases between the germline ends. In DNA form, the CDR3 reads TGCGCCAGCAGCTTGTCCGGGGAAAACTACAATGAGCAGTTCTTC. Translated: CASSLSGENYNEQFF.

The chain carries TRBV3-1 and TRBJ2-5; D possibly corresponds to TRBD2 (6 bases). V lost 1 base, J lost 11 bases, and 14 bases lay in between. The CDR3 totals 13 residues. Germline CDR1 reads LGHDT; CDR2 reads YNNKEL (reference sequence). CDR3 nucleotide sequence: TGTGCCAGCAGCCAAGGACTAGTGGATGAGCAGTACTTC. This sequence encodes CASSQGLVDEQYF.